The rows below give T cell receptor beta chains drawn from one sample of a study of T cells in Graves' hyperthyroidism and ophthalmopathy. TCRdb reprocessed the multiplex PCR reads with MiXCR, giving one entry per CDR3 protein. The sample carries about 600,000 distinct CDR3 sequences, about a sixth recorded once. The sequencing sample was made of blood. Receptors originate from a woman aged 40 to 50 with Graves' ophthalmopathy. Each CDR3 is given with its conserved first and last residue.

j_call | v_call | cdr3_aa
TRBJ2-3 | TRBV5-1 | CASSLGQLTDTQYF
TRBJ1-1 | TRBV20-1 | CSALEPGQENTEAFF
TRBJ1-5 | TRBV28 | CASRPNTGQHQPQHF
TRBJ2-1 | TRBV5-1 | CASSLVAGSYNEQFF
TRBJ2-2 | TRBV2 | CASRGQLTNTGELFF
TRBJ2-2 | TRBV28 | CASMGGRNTGELFF
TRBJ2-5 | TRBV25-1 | CASRDGTGFQETQYF
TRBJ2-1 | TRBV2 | CASEKNPSGRSNEQFF
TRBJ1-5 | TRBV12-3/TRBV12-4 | CASSYRTGINSNQPQHF
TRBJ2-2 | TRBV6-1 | CASSTSGLAGHTGELFF